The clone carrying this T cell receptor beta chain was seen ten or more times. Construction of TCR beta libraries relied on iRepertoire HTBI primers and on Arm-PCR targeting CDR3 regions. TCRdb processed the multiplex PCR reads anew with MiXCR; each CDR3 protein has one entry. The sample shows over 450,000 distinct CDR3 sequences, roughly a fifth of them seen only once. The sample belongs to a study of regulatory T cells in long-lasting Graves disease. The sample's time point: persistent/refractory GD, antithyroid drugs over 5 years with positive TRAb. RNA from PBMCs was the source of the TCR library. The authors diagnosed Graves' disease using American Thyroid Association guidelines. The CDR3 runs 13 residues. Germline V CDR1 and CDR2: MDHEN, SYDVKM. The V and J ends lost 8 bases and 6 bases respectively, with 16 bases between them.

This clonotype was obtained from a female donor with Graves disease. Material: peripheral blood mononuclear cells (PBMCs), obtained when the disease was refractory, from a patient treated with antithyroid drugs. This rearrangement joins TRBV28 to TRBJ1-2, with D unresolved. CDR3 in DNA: TGTGCCAGCCTCGTGACGGAGATAGATGGCTACACCTTC. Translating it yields CASLVTEIDGYTF.